This T cell receptor beta chain derives from a study of cytomegalovirus exposure and HLA in healthy donors. This CDR3 has 18 residues. Germline V gives CDR1 GTSNPN, CDR2 SVGIG (reference sequence). With 0 bases clipped from V and 1 base from J, the junction kept 8 bases outside the gene matches. The PCR contained 60 Vbeta and 13 Jbeta primers. The protocol was immunoSEQ multiplex PCR, while the TCRdb copy is restricted to in-frame clones and leaves out a portion. The listing contains about 67,000 clones. The chain carries TRBV30 and TRBJ2-3; the match to TRBD2 covers 12 bases. The sequencing sample was made of PBMCs. This TCR derives from a woman aged 40-49 years in good health and CMV-seropositive. The CDR3 protein is CAWSVNLAGGPGTDTQYF. Here the CDR3 DNA reads TGTGCCTGGAGTGTAAACCTAGCGGGAGGGCCTGGCACAGATACGCAGTATTTT. The whole variable domain, filled in from reference TRBV30 and TRBJ2-3, reads SQTIHQWPATLVQPVGSPLSLECTVEGTSNPNLYWYRQAAGRGLQLLFYSVGIGQISSEVPQNLSASRPQDRQFILSSKKLLLSDSGFYLCAWSVNLAGGPGTDTQYFGPGTRLTVL.